The sequence of this TCR beta chain was determined in a study of cytomegalovirus exposure and HLA in healthy donors. V was cut by 1 base and J by 7 bases, with 14 bases left in between. The CDR3 has 15 amino acids. Germline CDR1 SGHVS, CDR2 FQNEAQ. Amplification used 60 Vbeta primers and 13 Jbeta primers. TCRdb keeps only in-frame clones here, not all; method: immunoSEQ multiplex PCR. This sample has some 150,000 clones; approximately 82% occur once, and the top ten carry around 6.6%. Input material: PBMCs. The chain is built from TRBV7-8 and TRBJ1-5; TRBD1 is a possible D gene (6 bases). The receptor was derived from a woman aged 45-59 years in good health and CMV-seropositive. CDR3 DNA sequence: TGTGCCAGCAGCTTAGTCTACAGGGTGGGGCAGCCCCAGCATTTT. Encoded protein: CASSLVYRVGQPQHF.